Below, 11 T cell receptor beta chains from the same sample are listed, as sequenced in a study of cytomegalovirus exposure and HLA in healthy donors. It was with 60 Vbeta and 13 Jbeta primers that the PCR ran. Clones were read by immunoSEQ multiplex PCR, and TCRdb kept only the in-frame ones, dropping some. The table includes about 190,000 clones, 85% to 90% detected once. Sequences were obtained from PBMCs. These receptors were obtained from a man aged 25-40 years in good health and CMV-seronegative.

The chain employs TRBV28 and TRBJ2-5, with 7 nucleotides matching TRBD1. Germline loops: CDR1 MDHEN, CDR2 SYDVKM. The V and J ends lost 5 bases and 5 bases, in that order; junction bases with no gene match: 17. CDR3 length: 17 residues. CDR3 protein: CASSRNTGVALGETQYF. CDR3 in DNA: TGTGCCAGCAGTCGTAACACAGGGGTGGCCCTCGGGGAGACCCAGTACTTC.

The V gene is TRBV7-9, the J gene TRBJ1-5; 8 bases match TRBD1. CDR1 SEHNR and CDR2 FQNEAQ come from the germline V gene (reference sequence). The CDR3 length is 15 residues. V gave up 5 bases and J gave up 1 base; unmatched junction bases: 4. The CDR3, as DNA: TGTGCCAGCAGCCCCCAGGGGGCCAGCAATCAGCCCCAGCATTTT. Protein sequence: CASSPQGASNQPQHF.

V gene TRBV27 combines with J gene TRBJ2-2; TRBD1 matches 7 bases. The CDR3 is 18 residues long. The junction had 12 bases not matched to a gene; V was cut back by 4 bases and J by 1 base. CDR1 and CDR2 (germline): MNHEY, SMNVEV (reference sequence). This CDR3 reads CASSSPEWGQLNTGELFF. DNA for the CDR3: TGTGCCAGCAGTTCCCCAGAGTGGGGACAGTTGAACACCGGGGAGCTGTTTTTT.

This clone is a singleton in its sample. The CDR3 DNA sequence: TGTGCCTGGAGTCCCGGACTAGCGGGAGTGGCCGGGGAGCTGTTTTTT. It codes for CAWSPGLAGVAGELFF. The genes are TRBV30 and TRBJ2-2, with 13 bases that match TRBD2. Unmatched junction bases numbered 6, after V lost 2 bases and J lost 6 bases. The germline V gene encodes CDR1 GTSNPN and CDR2 SVGIG (reference sequence). CDR3 length equals 16 residues.

V gene TRBV15 combines with J gene TRBJ1-6; D perhaps matches TRBD1 (6 bases). The CDR3 runs 18 residues. The V gene's germline CDR1 is LNHNV and CDR2 YYDKDF (reference sequence). Deletions cut 3 bases from V and 6 bases from J, with 21 bases between. The CDR3 bases are TGTGCCACCAGCAGGATGGGAGGGGGGATGCGGGGTAATTCACCCCTCCACTTT. Protein sequence: CATSRMGGGMRGNSPLHF.

The chain carries TRBV2 and TRBJ1-2; TRBD1 matches at 10 bases. V was pared by 8 bases and J by 4 bases, with 10 bases of the junction left unmatched. CDR1 SNHLY and CDR2 FYNNEI come from the germline V gene. The length of the CDR3 is 15 residues. CDR3 sequence reads: CASSRDRGSSYGYTF. The CDR3 DNA follows: TGTGCCAGCTCCCGGGACAGGGGATCAAGCTATGGCTACACCTTC.

This chain links TRBV5-1 with TRBJ2-5, with 13 positions matching TRBD2. The ends lost 4 bases at V and 3 bases at J; junction bases unmatched: 3. The CDR3 spans 15 residues. CDR1 and CDR2 (germline): SGHRS, YFSETQ. The CDR3 bases are TGCGCCAGCAGCACTGGGACTAGCGGGAAAGAGACCCAGTACTTC. It specifies CASSTGTSGKETQYF.

CDR3 DNA sequence: TGTGCCAGCAGCAAGGACAGCGTTACAGATACGCAGTATTTT. It codes for CASSKDSVTDTQYF. This chain connects TRBV21-1 to TRBJ2-3; the table assigns TRBD1, which was not confirmed against the DNA. TRBV21-1 is deemed a pseudogene. CDR3 size: 14 residues.

The chain employs TRBV6-5 and TRBJ2-7; 7 bases fit TRBD2. CDR3 length: 12 residues. Per germline, CDR1 MNHEY and CDR2 SVGAGI. Trimming cost V 7 bases and J 12 bases; bases outside gene matches: 12. The CDR3 region has the DNA TGTGCCAGCAACGACCAGACGGGAGGACGGTACTTC. Translating it yields CASNDQTGGRYF.

The V gene is TRBV19, the J gene TRBJ1-2; no firm D call. Germline V gene data show CDR1 as LNHDA and CDR2 as SQIVND (reference sequence). Between the trimmed V and J ends, which lost 5 bases and 3 bases, there was a span of 19 bases. The CDR3 has 16 residues. CDR3: CASSLSARLIDYGYTF. CDR3 bases: TGTGCCAGTAGTTTATCCGCGAGGCTAATAGACTATGGCTACACCTTC. The full variable domain, in which reference TRBV19 and TRBJ1-2 provide the parts outside the CDR3, is DGGITQSPKYLFRKEGQNVTLSCEQNLNHDAMYWYRQDPGQGLRLIYYSQIVNDFQKGDIAEGYSVSREKKESFPLTVTSAQKNPTAFYLCASSLSARLIDYGYTFGSGTRLTVV.

This clone was seen only once. This chain joins TRBV4-1 and TRBJ1-3; D gene uncertain. Germline V gives CDR1 MGHRA, CDR2 YSYEKL. CDR3 length: 17 amino acids. The V and J ends lost 0 bases and 2 bases respectively, with 14 bases between them. For the CDR3, the DNA is TGCGCCAGCAGCCAAGACCGGATGAGGGCAGCTGGAAACACCATATATTTT. Translated: CASSQDRMRAAGNTIYF.